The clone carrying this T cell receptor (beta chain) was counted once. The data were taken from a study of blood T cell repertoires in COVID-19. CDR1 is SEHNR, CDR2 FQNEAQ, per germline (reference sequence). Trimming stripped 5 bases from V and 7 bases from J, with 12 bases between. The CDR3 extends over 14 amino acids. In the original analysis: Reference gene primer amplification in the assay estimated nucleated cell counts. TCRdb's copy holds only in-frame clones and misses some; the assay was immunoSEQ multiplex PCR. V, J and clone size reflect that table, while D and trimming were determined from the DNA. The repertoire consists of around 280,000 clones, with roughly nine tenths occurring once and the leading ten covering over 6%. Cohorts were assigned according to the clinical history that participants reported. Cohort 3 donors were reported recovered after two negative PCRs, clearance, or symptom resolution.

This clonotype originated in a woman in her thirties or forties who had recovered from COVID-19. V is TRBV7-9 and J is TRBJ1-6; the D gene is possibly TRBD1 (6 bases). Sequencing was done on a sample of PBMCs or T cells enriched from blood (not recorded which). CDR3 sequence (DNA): TGTGCCAGCAGCCCAACAGGGCAGAATTCACCCCTCCACTTT. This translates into CASSPTGQNSPLHF.